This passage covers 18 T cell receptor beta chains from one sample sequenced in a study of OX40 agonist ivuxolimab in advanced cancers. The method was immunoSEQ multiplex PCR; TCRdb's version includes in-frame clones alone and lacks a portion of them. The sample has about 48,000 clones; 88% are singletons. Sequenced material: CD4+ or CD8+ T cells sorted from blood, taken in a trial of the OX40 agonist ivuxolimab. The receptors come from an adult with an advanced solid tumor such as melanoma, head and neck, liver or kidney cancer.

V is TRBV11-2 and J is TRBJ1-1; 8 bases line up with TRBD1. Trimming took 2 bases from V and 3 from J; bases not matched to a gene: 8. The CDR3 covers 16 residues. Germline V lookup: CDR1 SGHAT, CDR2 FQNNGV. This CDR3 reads CASSLFGTGGYTEAFF. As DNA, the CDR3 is TGTGCCAGCAGCTTATTTGGTACAGGGGGGTACACTGAAGCTTTCTTT.

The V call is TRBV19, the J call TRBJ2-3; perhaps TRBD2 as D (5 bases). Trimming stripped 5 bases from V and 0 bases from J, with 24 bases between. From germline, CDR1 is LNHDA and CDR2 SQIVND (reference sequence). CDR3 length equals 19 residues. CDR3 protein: CASSRIASAIPGSTDTQYF. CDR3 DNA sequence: TGTGCCAGTAGTCGCATAGCGTCCGCGATTCCTGGAAGCACAGATACGCAGTATTTT.

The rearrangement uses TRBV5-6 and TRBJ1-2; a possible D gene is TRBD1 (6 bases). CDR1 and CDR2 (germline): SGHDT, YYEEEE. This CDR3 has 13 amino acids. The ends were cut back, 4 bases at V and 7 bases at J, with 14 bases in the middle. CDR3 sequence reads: CASSPWGAVGYTF. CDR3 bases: TGTGCCAGCAGCCCTTGGGGGGCGGTTGGCTACACCTTC.

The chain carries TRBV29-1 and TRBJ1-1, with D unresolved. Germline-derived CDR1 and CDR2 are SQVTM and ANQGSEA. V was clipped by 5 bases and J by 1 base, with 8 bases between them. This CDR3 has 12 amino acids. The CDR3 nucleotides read TGCAGCGTTCAACGAACGAACACTGAAGCTTTCTTT. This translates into CSVQRTNTEAFF.

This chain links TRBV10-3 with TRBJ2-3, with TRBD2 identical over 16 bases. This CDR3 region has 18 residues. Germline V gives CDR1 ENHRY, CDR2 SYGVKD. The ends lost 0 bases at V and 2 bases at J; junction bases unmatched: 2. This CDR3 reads CAISESGLAGGYTDTQYF. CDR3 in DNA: TGTGCCATCAGTGAGTCGGGACTAGCGGGAGGGTACACAGATACGCAGTATTTT.

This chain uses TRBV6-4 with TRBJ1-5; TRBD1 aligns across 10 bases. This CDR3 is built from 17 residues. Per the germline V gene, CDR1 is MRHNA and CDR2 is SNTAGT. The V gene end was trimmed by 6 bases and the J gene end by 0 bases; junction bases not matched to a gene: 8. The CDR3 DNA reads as TGTGCCAGCAGCCTGGGACAGGGGTCAATTAGCAATCAGCCCCAGCATTTT. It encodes CASSLGQGSISNQPQHF.

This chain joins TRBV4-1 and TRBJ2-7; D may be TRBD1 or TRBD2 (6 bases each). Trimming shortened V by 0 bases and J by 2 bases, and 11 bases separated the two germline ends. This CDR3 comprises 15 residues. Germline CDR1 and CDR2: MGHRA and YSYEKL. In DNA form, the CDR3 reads TGCGCCAGCAGCCAAGATAGGGGGGCCGCCTACGAGCAGTACTTC. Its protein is CASSQDRGAAYEQYF.

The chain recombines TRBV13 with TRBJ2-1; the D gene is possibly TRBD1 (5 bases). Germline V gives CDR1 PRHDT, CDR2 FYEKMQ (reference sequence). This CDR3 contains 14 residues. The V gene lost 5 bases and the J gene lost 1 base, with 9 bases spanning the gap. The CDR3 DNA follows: TGTGCCAGCAGCAGAAGGGGTTCCTACAATGAGCAGTTCTTC. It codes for CASSRRGSYNEQFF.

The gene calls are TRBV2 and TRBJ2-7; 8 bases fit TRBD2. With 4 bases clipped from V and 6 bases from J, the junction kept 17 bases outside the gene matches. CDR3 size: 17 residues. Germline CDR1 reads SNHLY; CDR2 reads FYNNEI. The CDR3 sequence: CASSGAGGAKRAFEQYF. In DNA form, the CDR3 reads TGTGCCAGCAGTGGCGCCGGGGGGGCTAAGCGGGCGTTCGAGCAGTACTTC. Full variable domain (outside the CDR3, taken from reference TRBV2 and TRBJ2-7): EPEVTQTPSHQVTQMGQEVILRCVPISNHLYFYWYRQILGQKVEFLVSFYNNEISEKSEIFDDQFSVERPDGSNFTLKIRSTKLEDSAMYFCASSGAGGAKRAFEQYFGPGTRLTVT.

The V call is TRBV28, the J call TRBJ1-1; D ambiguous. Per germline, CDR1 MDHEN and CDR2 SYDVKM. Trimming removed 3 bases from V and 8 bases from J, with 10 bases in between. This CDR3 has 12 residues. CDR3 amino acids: CASSFEGAEAFF. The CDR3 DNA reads TGTGCCAGCAGTTTTGAGGGCGCAGAAGCTTTCTTT.

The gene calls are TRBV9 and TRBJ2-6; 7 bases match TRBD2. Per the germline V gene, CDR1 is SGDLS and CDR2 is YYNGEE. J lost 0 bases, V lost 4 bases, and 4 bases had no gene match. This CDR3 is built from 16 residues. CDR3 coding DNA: TGTGCCAGCAGCCCGGGGACTAACTCTGGGGCCAACGTCCTGACTTTC. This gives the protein CASSPGTNSGANVLTF.

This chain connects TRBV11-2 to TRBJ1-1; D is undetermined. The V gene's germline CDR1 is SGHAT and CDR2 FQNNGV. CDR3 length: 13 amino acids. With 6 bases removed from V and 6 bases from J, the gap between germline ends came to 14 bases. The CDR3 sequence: CASRTRSYAEAFF. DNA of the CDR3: TGTGCCAGCAGGACCCGGTCATACGCTGAAGCTTTCTTT.

CDR3 sequence reads: CASSSGRIPLYYEQYF. CDR3 nucleotides: TGTGCCAGCTCATCCGGACGCATCCCTCTTTACTACGAGCAGTACTTC. This chain joins TRBV18 and TRBJ2-7, with D unclear. The germline CDR1 and CDR2 sequences are KGHSH and LQKENI. Between the trimmed V and J ends, which lost 5 bases and 3 bases, there was a span of 20 bases. CDR3 size: 16 residues.

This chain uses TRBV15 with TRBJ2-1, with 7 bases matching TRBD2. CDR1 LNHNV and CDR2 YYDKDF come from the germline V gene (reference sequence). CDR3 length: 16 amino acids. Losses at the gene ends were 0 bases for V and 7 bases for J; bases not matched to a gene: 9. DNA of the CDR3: TGTGCCACCAGCAGAGATTTGGCGGGAGAATGGAATGAGCAGTTCTTC. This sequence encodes CATSRDLAGEWNEQFF.

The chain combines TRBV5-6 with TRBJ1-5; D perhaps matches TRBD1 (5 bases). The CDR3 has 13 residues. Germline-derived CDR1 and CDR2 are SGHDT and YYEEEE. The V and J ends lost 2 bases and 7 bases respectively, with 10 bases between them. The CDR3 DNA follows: TGTGCCAGCAGCTTAGGGGTGGAGCAGCCCCAGCATTTT. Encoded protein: CASSLGVEQPQHF.

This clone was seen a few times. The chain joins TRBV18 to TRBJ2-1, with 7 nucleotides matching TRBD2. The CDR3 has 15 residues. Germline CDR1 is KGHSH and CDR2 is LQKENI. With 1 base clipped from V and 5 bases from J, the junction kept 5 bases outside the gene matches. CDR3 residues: CASSPQSGTHNEQFF. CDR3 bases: TGTGCCAGCTCACCACAGAGCGGGACCCACAATGAGCAGTTCTTC.

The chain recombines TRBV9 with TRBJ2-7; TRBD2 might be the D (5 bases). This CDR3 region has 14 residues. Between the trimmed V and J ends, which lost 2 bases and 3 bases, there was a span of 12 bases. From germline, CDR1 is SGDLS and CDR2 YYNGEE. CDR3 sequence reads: CASSVGIEGYEQYF. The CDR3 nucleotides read TGTGCCAGCAGCGTTGGTATAGAGGGCTACGAGCAGTACTTC.

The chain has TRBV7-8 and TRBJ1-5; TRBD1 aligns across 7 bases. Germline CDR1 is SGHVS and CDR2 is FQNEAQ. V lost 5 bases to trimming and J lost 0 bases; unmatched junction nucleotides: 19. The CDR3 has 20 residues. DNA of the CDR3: TGTGCCAGCAGCATAAACCGGGACAGCTTCCCTGGTTATAGCAATCAGCCCCAGCATTTT. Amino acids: CASSINRDSFPGYSNQPQHF. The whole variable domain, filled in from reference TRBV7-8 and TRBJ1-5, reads GAGVSQSPRYKVAKRGQDVALRCDPISGHVSLFWYQQALGQGPEFLTYFQNEAQLDKSGLPSDRFFAERPEGSVSTLKIQRTQQEDSAVYLCASSINRDSFPGYSNQPQHFGDGTRLSIL.